The 11 T cell receptor beta chains given below trace back to one sample, sequenced in a study of shared clonotypes between healthy human individuals. Generated by immunoSEQ multiplex PCR, the TCRdb table keeps only in-frame clones and is missing some. The data show approximately 460,000 clones, around 77% seen once. Sequenced: PBMCs. The receptors derive from a woman aged 40 to 50 in good health. Some clones in this sample may be carry-over from other donors' samples.

For this clone: This likely traces to a read error, being one base from a far larger clone. The chain carries TRBV9 and TRBJ2-4; TRBD2 matches at 7 bases. The CDR3 runs to 14 residues. V was clipped by 0 bases and J by 8 bases; unmatched bases: 5. From germline, CDR1 is SGDLS and CDR2 YYNGEE. CDR3 in amino acids: CASSVDAGRDIQYF. The DNA of the CDR3 is TGTGCCAGCAGCGTAGATGCAGGGAGGGACATTCAGTACTTC.

This clone was observed a few times. The chain employs TRBV5-8 and TRBJ1-2; tentatively, D is TRBD1 (5 bases). The CDR3 extends over 14 amino acids. V lost 1 base and J 4 bases, leaving 11 bases between the germline ends. Per the germline V gene, CDR1 is SGHTS and CDR2 is YDEGEE. CDR3 region: CASSLWVGAYGYTF. Written as DNA, the CDR3 is TGTGCCAGCAGCTTGTGGGTAGGGGCCTATGGCTACACCTTC.

In the case of this clone: This may come from a read error, since a much larger clone is one base off. The same CDR3 is also encoded by other DNA sequences in this sample. V usage is TRBV23-1 and J usage is TRBJ1-2; D might be TRBD1 (5 bases). TRBV23-1 is marked as an open reading frame, function uncertain. Trimming removed 4 bases at V and 2 bases at J, with 11 bases between. This CDR3 contains 14 residues. This chain's CDR3 is CASSRPRANYGYTF. In DNA, the CDR3 is TGCGCCAGCAGTCGGCCCAGGGCAAACTATGGCTACACCTTC.

V gene TRBV28 combines with J gene TRBJ1-5; 7 positions match TRBD1. Losses at the gene ends were 6 bases for V and 5 bases for J; bases not matched to a gene: 7. The CDR3 totals 14 residues. The germline V gene encodes CDR1 MDHEN and CDR2 SYDVKM. The CDR3 sequence: CASSARGDHQPQHF. The DNA of the CDR3 is TGTGCCAGCAGCGCCAGGGGGGATCATCAGCCCCAGCATTTT.

The chain couples TRBV7-3 to TRBJ2-1, with 7 bases identical to TRBD2. This CDR3 spans 13 amino acids. Germline V gene data show CDR1 as SGHTA and CDR2 as FQGTGA. Trimming took 2 bases from V and 7 from J; bases not matched to a gene: 2. The CDR3 loop is CASSLERENEQFF. The CDR3 coding sequence is TGTGCCAGCAGCTTAGAGCGGGAAAATGAGCAGTTCTTC.

V gene TRBV19 combines with J gene TRBJ1-5; 7 nucleotides align to TRBD1. Germline CDR1 reads LNHDA; CDR2 reads SQIVND (reference sequence). Trimming at V came to 5 bases and at J to 7 bases, leaving 8 bases not matched to a gene. The CDR3 covers 14 residues. The CDR3 reads CASSPPGQQQPQHF. CDR3 in DNA: TGTGCCAGTAGTCCACCGGGACAGCAACAGCCCCAGCATTTT. The whole variable domain, remainder taken from reference TRBV19 and TRBJ1-5, is DGGITQSPKYLFRKEGQNVTLSCEQNLNHDAMYWYRQDPGQGLRLIYYSQIVNDFQKGDIAEGYSVSREKKESFPLTVTSAQKNPTAFYLCASSPPGQQQPQHFGDGTRLSIL.

This clone was picked up one time. The chain has TRBV15 and TRBJ2-1; D is undetermined. This CDR3 region has 11 residues. Germline values: CDR1 LNHNV, CDR2 YYDKDF (reference sequence). Trimming took 5 bases from V and 9 from J, leaving 8 bases between them. DNA of the CDR3: TGTGCCACCAGCTCCGCTGGTGAGCAGTTCTTC. This gives the protein CATSSAGEQFF.

The chain is built from TRBV5-1 and TRBJ2-1, with 7 nucleotides matching TRBD1. This CDR3 has 13 amino acids. Unmatched junction bases numbered 6, after V lost 7 bases and J lost 5 bases. CDR1 is SGHRS and CDR2 is YFSETQ in the germline V gene. This CDR3 is CASGLGQNNEQFF. CDR3 DNA: TGCGCCAGCGGCCTGGGACAGAACAATGAGCAGTTCTTC.

This clone was seen just once. The chain carries TRBV6-5 and TRBJ1-5; maybe TRBD1 (5 bases). Trimming left V 6 bases short and J 4 bases short, with 10 bases between. Germline CDR1 is MNHEY and CDR2 is SVGAGI. This CDR3 has 13 amino acids. The CDR3 DNA follows: TGTGCCAGCAGAGAAGACAGTAATCAGCCCCAGCATTTT. Translation: CASREDSNQPQHF.

V is TRBV2 and J is TRBJ1-1; no firm D call. V was shortened by 1 base and J by 3 bases, with 6 bases between the two germline ends. CDR3 length: 13 amino acids. Germline assignment: CDR1 SNHLY and CDR2 FYNNEI. In DNA, the CDR3 is TGTGCCAGCAGTGAAGTCAGGTACACTGAAGCTTTCTTT. Translated: CASSEVRYTEAFF.

Worth noting for this clone: A far larger clone is a single base away, which makes a read error likely. Other nucleotide sequences in the sample specify the same CDR3. V and J are TRBV4-2 and TRBJ1-2; maybe TRBD1 (5 bases). Germline V gene lookup returns CDR1 LGHNA and CDR2 YNFKEQ. The V end was cut by 4 bases, the J end by 4 bases, with 16 bases between. This CDR3 spans 15 amino acids. The DNA for the CDR3 is TGTGCCAGCAGCCCATCCGGGGCTGAGTCCTATGGCTACACCTTC. It encodes CASSPSGAESYGYTF.